One sample yielded the 32 T cell receptor beta chains listed below, sequenced in a study of control samples from healthy donors and cancer patients. Generated by immunoSEQ multiplex PCR, the TCRdb table keeps only in-frame clones and is missing some. The sample records tens of thousands of clones, almost 85% being singletons. Sequenced sample: blood. The receptors stem from a woman aged 60-70 years in good health.

The chain recombines TRBV5-1 with TRBJ2-7, with D perhaps TRBD1 or TRBD2 (5 bases each). Germline V gives CDR1 SGHRS, CDR2 YFSETQ. Trimming removed 3 bases at V and 2 bases at J, with 9 bases between. The CDR3 sequence is 13 residues long. CDR3 sequence (DNA): TGCGCCAGCAGCTGGGACCCCGCCTACGAGCAGTACTTC. Its protein product is CASSWDPAYEQYF. The full variable domain, rest sourced from reference TRBV5-1 and TRBJ2-7, is KAGVTQTPRYLIKTRGQQVTLSCSPISGHRSVSWYQQTPGQGLQFLFEYFSETQRNKGNFPGRFSGRQFSNSRSEMNVSTLELGDSALYLCASSWDPAYEQYFGPGTRLTVT.

The rearrangement links TRBV6-5 to TRBJ1-2; D call uncertain. The CDR3 runs to 14 residues. Germline CDR1 is MNHEY and CDR2 is SVGAGI. V lost 6 bases, J lost 8 bases, and 19 bases lay in between. In DNA form, the CDR3 reads TGTGCCAGCAGGTCCGGAGGCTGGGAGAGGGGCTACACCTTC. Translated, it gives CASRSGGWERGYTF.

The V call is TRBV11-3, the J call TRBJ2-5, with TRBD2 matching over 10 bases. There are 16 residues in the CDR3. Unmatched junction bases numbered 10, after V lost 5 bases and J lost 4 bases. Looked up from germline, CDR1 is SGHNT and CDR2 is YENEEA. CDR3 bases: TGTGCCAGCAGCCCCGGGACTAGCGTTGGATCAGAGACCCAGTACTTC. Residues: CASSPGTSVGSETQYF.

This clone was observed a single time. This chain uses TRBV2 with TRBJ2-7, with D unresolved. The ends were cut back, 3 bases at V and 6 bases at J, with 9 bases in the middle. From germline, CDR1 is SNHLY and CDR2 FYNNEI. The CDR3 length is 12 residues. The CDR3 DNA sequence: TGTGCCAGCAGTGAGGAGTCCCCCGAGCAGTACTTC. It translates to CASSEESPEQYF.

The chain uses TRBV7-9 and TRBJ1-3; D gene uncertain. Germline V gene sequence: CDR1 SEHNR, CDR2 FQNEAQ (reference sequence). Trimming stripped 5 bases from V and 0 bases from J, with 11 bases between. The CDR3 is 15 residues long. The CDR3: CASSPTFSSGNTIYF. CDR3 in DNA: TGTGCCAGCAGCCCGACTTTTAGCTCTGGAAACACCATATATTTT.

The chain couples TRBV3-1 (or the pseudogene TRBV3-2) to TRBJ2-5; 11 bases agree with TRBD2. V was pared by 2 bases and J by 4 bases, with 0 bases of the junction left unmatched. This CDR3 is 14 amino acids long. Germline V gene sequence: CDR1 LGHDT, CDR2 YNNKEL (reference sequence). CDR3 loop: CASSQLAGGETQYF. DNA for the CDR3: TGTGCCAGCAGCCAACTAGCGGGGGGAGAGACCCAGTACTTC.

The J gene is TRBJ1-3, the V gene TRBV27; no reliable D call. CDR1 MNHEY and CDR2 SMNVEV come from the germline V gene (reference sequence). The CDR3 spans 14 residues. Trimming stripped 3 bases from V and 1 base from J, with 7 bases between. CDR3 DNA: TGTGCCAGCAGTTTTAAAGGGTCTGGAAACACCATATATTTT. As protein: CASSFKGSGNTIYF.

The J gene is TRBJ1-6, the V gene TRBV14; the D is unclear. Per the germline V gene, CDR1 is SGHDN and CDR2 is FVKESK. The CDR3 is 15 residues long. V gave up 3 bases and J gave up 6 bases, with 12 bases separating them. The CDR3 reads CASSQFSGGNSPLHF. DNA for the CDR3: TGTGCCAGCAGCCAGTTTTCGGGTGGTAATTCACCCCTCCACTTT.

The V gene is TRBV7-9, the J gene TRBJ1-1; 9 nucleotides match TRBD1. Germline V gives CDR1 SEHNR, CDR2 FQNEAQ (reference sequence). The CDR3 has 14 amino acids. The junction had 5 bases not matched to a gene; V was cut back by 2 bases and J by 7 bases. The CDR3 protein is CASSLTGGVNEAFF. The CDR3 DNA reads as TGTGCCAGCAGCTTAACAGGGGGCGTAAATGAAGCTTTCTTT. The entire variable domain, with the rest obtained from reference TRBV7-9 and TRBJ1-1, is as follows: DTGVSQNPRHKITKRGQNVTFRCDPISEHNRLYWYRQTLGQGPEFLTYFQNEAQLEKSRLLSDRFSAERPKGSFSTLEIQRTEQGDSAMYLCASSLTGGVNEAFFGQGTRLTVV.

The chain links TRBV7-2 to TRBJ2-7; 11 nucleotides match TRBD1. The CDR3 spans 14 residues. Trimming removed 5 bases from V and 5 bases from J; junction bases left unmatched: 5. Germline assignment: CDR1 SGHTA and CDR2 FQGNSA. The CDR3 DNA sequence: TGTGCCAGCAGCCTGGACAGGGGGCGCGACGAGCAGTACTTC. Amino acids: CASSLDRGRDEQYF.

The CDR3, as DNA: TGTGCCAGCACCGCTCTTCGGGGGGCGGGGAATGGCTACACCTTC. It is translated as CASTALRGAGNGYTF. This sequence joins TRBV6-5 and TRBJ1-2, with D possibly matching TRBD1 (6 bases). The CDR3 contains 15 residues. Trimming left V 7 bases short and J 6 bases short, with 21 bases between. Germline assignment: CDR1 MNHEY and CDR2 SVGAGI.

The CDR3 reads CASSEKRTSGRYEQYF. CDR3 bases: TGCGCCAGCAGTGAGAAGCGGACTAGCGGACGGTACGAGCAGTACTTC. The V call is TRBV10-2, the J call TRBJ2-7; 10 bases line up with TRBD2. The trim removed 2 bases at V and 4 bases at J, leaving 8 bases unmatched. From germline, CDR1 is WSHSY and CDR2 SAAADI. The CDR3 spans 16 residues.

The chain employs TRBV19 and TRBJ1-5; 8 positions match TRBD1. Trimming at V came to 5 bases and at J to 7 bases, leaving 10 bases not matched to a gene. Looked up from germline, CDR1 is LNHDA and CDR2 is SQIVND (reference sequence). The CDR3 is 15 residues long. The chain's CDR3 is CASSPGLQGDQPQHF. CDR3 coding DNA: TGTGCCAGTAGTCCCGGCTTACAGGGGGACCAGCCCCAGCATTTT.

This clone was seen repeatedly, ten times or more. V is TRBV21-1 and J is TRBJ2-2; the table's D gene call, TRBD2, was not cross checked with the DNA. TRBV21-1 is tagged as a pseudogene. The CDR3 covers 14 residues. The CDR3 region is CASSRLAGAGELFF. CDR3 sequence (DNA): TGTGCCAGCAGCAGGCTAGCGGGAGCCGGGGAGCTGTTTTTT.

The V and J genes are TRBV28 and TRBJ2-3; no clear D gene. The germline V gene has CDR1 MDHEN and CDR2 SYDVKM. The CDR3 is 12 amino acids. The V end was cut by 6 bases, the J end by 2 bases, with 6 bases between. CDR3 bases: TGTGCCAGCAGAGTCTCCACAGATACGCAGTATTTT. Translation: CASRVSTDTQYF.

V and J are TRBV5-1 and TRBJ2-1; 8 bases are shared with TRBD2. V trimming: 2 bases; J trimming: 4 bases; junction bases outside the gene matches: 2. The CDR3 runs to 14 residues. The V gene's germline CDR1 is SGHRS and CDR2 YFSETQ. DNA for the CDR3: TGCGCCAGCAGCTTAGGGACTAGATACAATGAGCAGTTCTTC. Translating gives CASSLGTRYNEQFF. Together with reference TRBV5-1 and TRBJ2-1, the CDR3 gives the full variable domain: KAGVTQTPRYLIKTRGQQVTLSCSPISGHRSVSWYQQTPGQGLQFLFEYFSETQRNKGNFPGRFSGRQFSNSRSEMNVSTLELGDSALYLCASSLGTRYNEQFFGPGTRLTVL.

The V call is TRBV28, the J call TRBJ1-2, with D maybe TRBD1 (5 bases). The CDR3 runs to 16 residues. V lost 5 bases to trimming and J lost 3 bases, with 19 bases between them. Per germline, CDR1 MDHEN and CDR2 SYDVKM. Here the CDR3 reads CASSLRGHPGDYGYTF. The CDR3 DNA sequence: TGTGCCAGCAGTCTCCGAGGACACCCTGGCGACTATGGCTACACCTTC.

V usage is TRBV2 and J usage is TRBJ1-1; the match to TRBD1 covers 8 bases. The CDR3 consists of 14 residues. Trimming cost V 5 bases and J 1 base; bases outside gene matches: 3. CDR1 is SNHLY, CDR2 FYNNEI, per germline. In nucleotides, the CDR3 is TGTGCCAGCAGTAAACAGGGGGGGAACACTGAAGCTTTCTTT. Its protein product is CASSKQGGNTEAFF.

The chain combines TRBV9 with TRBJ2-1; 12 bases map to TRBD2. The length of the CDR3 is 18 residues. CDR1 is SGDLS, CDR2 YYNGEE, per germline. V was clipped by 4 bases and J by 2 bases; unmatched bases: 10. The DNA of the CDR3 is TGTGCCAGCAGCTCCCCGAAGGCTAGCGGGGGGGCCTACAATGAGCAGTTCTTC. It yields the protein CASSSPKASGGAYNEQFF.

This chain links TRBV18 with TRBJ2-3; D uncertain. Trimming removed 7 bases at V and 0 bases at J, with 11 bases between. This CDR3 comprises 14 residues. From germline, CDR1 is KGHSH and CDR2 LQKENI. The CDR3: CASYVIASTDTQYF. The CDR3 coding sequence is TGTGCCAGCTACGTGATAGCTAGCACAGATACGCAGTATTTT.

The chain employs TRBV4-1 and TRBJ2-1, with D possibly matching TRBD2 (6 bases). The CDR3 sequence is 16 residues long. V lost 0 bases to trimming and J lost 2 bases, with 11 bases between them. Looked up from germline, CDR1 is MGHRA and CDR2 is YSYEKL. Here the CDR3 reads CASSQELSGAYNEQFF. The CDR3 DNA is TGCGCCAGCAGCCAAGAGCTATCGGGGGCCTACAATGAGCAGTTCTTC.

This chain uses TRBV18 with TRBJ1-1; 9 bases are a match to TRBD1. V shed 3 bases, J shed 4 bases, and the junction held 3 bases outside the gene matches. This CDR3 has 14 amino acids. The germline gives CDR1 KGHSH, CDR2 LQKENI. The CDR3 spells CASSPGTGSTEAFF. For the CDR3, the DNA is TGTGCCAGCTCACCTGGGACAGGGTCCACTGAAGCTTTCTTT.

The V call is TRBV28, the J call TRBJ2-5, with a tentative D call TRBD2 (5 bases). The V end lost 6 bases, the J end lost 2 bases, and 13 bases lay between the germline ends. This CDR3 spans 14 amino acids. Looked up from germline, CDR1 is MDHEN and CDR2 is SYDVKM. The CDR3 loop reads CASSLRDYQETQYF. The CDR3 nucleotides are TGTGCCAGCAGCCTCCGAGACTATCAAGAGACCCAGTACTTC.

As for this clone: Other DNA sequences in this sample translate to the same CDR3. V is TRBV7-8 and J is TRBJ2-7; D is unresolved. Germline CDR1 and CDR2: SGHVS and FQNEAQ. The CDR3 has 12 amino acids. V was trimmed by 1 base and J by 0 bases, leaving 1 base between them. CDR3 amino acids: CASSLGSYEQYF. The CDR3 DNA reads TGTGCCAGCAGCTTAGGCTCCTACGAGCAGTACTTC.

The genes are TRBV18 and TRBJ1-1, with TRBD1 matching over 8 bases. The germline V gene has CDR1 KGHSH and CDR2 LQKENI. This CDR3 contains 14 residues. J gave up 0 bases and V 3 bases, and 0 bases lay outside the gene matches. The CDR3 is CASSPDRVNTEAFF. CDR3 DNA sequence: TGTGCCAGCTCACCGGACAGGGTGAACACTGAAGCTTTCTTT.

The J gene is TRBJ1-1, the V gene TRBV7-8, with TRBD1 as a possible D gene (5 bases). From germline, CDR1 is SGHVS and CDR2 FQNEAQ. The CDR3 sequence is 17 residues long. V was clipped by 0 bases and J by 0 bases, with 14 bases between them. CDR3 sequence: CASSLAPPGAMNTEAFF. The CDR3 DNA reads as TGTGCCAGCAGCTTAGCGCCCCCCGGGGCCATGAACACTGAAGCTTTCTTT.

V usage is TRBV5-5 and J usage is TRBJ1-2; TRBD1 aligns across 8 bases. With V trimmed by 4 bases and J by 6 bases, 8 bases remained unmatched. Germline CDR1 and CDR2: SGHKS and YYEKEE (reference sequence). The CDR3 sequence is 14 residues long. The CDR3 region has the DNA TGTGCCAGCAGCACCAACAGGGGGTTCAATGGCTACACCTTC. Encoded protein: CASSTNRGFNGYTF. Full variable domain (remainder filled in from reference TRBV5-5 and TRBJ1-2): DAGVTQSPTHLIKTRGQQVTLRCSPISGHKSVSWYQQVLGQGPQFIFQYYEKEERGRGNFPDRFSARQFPNYSSELNVNALLLGDSALYLCASSTNRGFNGYTFGSGTRLTVV.

V gene TRBV15 combines with J gene TRBJ2-2, with 13 bases aligning to TRBD2. The V and J ends lost 8 bases and 2 bases, in that order; junction bases with no gene match: 2. The germline gives CDR1 LNHNV, CDR2 YYDKDF (reference sequence). The CDR3 sequence is 15 residues long. CDR3 residues: CATGGLAGNTGELFF. Written as DNA, the CDR3 is TGTGCCACCGGGGGACTAGCGGGAAACACCGGGGAGCTGTTTTTT.

CDR3 sequence (DNA): TGTGCCATCAGTGAGTTCAGGGGAACTGAAGCTTTCTTT. Amino acid sequence: CAISEFRGTEAFF. This chain connects TRBV10-3 to TRBJ1-1, with TRBD1 as a possible D gene (6 bases). The CDR3 is 13 amino acids. V was trimmed by 1 base and J by 5 bases, leaving 8 bases between them. Germline V gene lookup returns CDR1 ENHRY and CDR2 SYGVKD.

The chain has TRBV10-2 and TRBJ2-1, with 7 nucleotides matching TRBD2. CDR1 is WSHSY, CDR2 SAAADI, per germline. The CDR3 is 14 residues long. The ends lost 7 bases at V and 4 bases at J; junction bases unmatched: 7. CDR3 sequence (DNA): TGCGCCAGCACACGAAGGGAGGGTTACAATGAGCAGTTCTTC. This gives the protein CASTRREGYNEQFF.

This chain joins TRBV10-3 and TRBJ2-5; 9 bases map to TRBD2. Germline CDR1 and CDR2: ENHRY and SYGVKD. The CDR3 contains 15 residues. Trimming removed 3 bases from V and 5 bases from J; junction bases left unmatched: 7. CDR3 in amino acids: CAISDPAGGVETQYF. The DNA for the CDR3 is TGTGCCATCAGTGACCCAGCGGGAGGCGTGGAGACCCAGTACTTC.

This chain links TRBV7-6 with TRBJ2-2; D unclear. The CDR3 loop spans 12 amino acids. Germline V lookup: CDR1 SGHVS, CDR2 FNYEAQ. With 5 bases removed from V and 7 bases from J, the gap between germline ends came to 8 bases. The CDR3 DNA follows: TGTGCCAGCAGCCCCCTAGGCGGGGAGCTGTTTTTT. This gives the protein CASSPLGGELFF. Drawing the rest from reference TRBV7-6 and TRBJ2-2, the complete variable domain is GAGVSQSPRYKVTKRGQDVALRCDPISGHVSLYWYRQALGQGPEFLTYFNYEAQQDKSGLPNDRFSAERPEGSISTLTIQRTEQRDSAMYRCASSPLGGELFFGEGSRLTVL.